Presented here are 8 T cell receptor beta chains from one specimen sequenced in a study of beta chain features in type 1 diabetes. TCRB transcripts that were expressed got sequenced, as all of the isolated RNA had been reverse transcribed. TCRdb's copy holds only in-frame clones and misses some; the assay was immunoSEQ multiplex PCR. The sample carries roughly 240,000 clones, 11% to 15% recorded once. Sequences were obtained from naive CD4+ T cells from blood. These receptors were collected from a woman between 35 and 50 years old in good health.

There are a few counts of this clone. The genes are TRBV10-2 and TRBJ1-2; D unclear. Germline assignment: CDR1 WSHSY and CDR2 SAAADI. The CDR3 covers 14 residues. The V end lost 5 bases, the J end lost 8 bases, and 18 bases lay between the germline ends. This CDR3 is CASSRTRGAEGYTF. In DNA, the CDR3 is TGCGCCAGCAGTCGAACCCGAGGAGCGGAGGGCTACACCTTC.

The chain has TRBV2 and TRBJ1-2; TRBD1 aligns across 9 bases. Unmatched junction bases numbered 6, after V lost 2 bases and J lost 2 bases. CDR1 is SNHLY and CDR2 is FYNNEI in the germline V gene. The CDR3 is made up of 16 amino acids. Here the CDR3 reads CASSEIVTGGNYGYTF. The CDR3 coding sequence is TGTGCCAGCAGTGAAATAGTAACAGGGGGCAACTATGGCTACACCTTC.

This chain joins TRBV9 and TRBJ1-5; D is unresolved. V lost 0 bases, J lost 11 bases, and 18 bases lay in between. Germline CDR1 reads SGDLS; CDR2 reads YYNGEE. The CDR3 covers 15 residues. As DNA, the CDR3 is TGTGCCAGCAGCGTAGCCCCCCTTCCGCTGGAGGCCCAGCATTTT. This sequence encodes CASSVAPLPLEAQHF.

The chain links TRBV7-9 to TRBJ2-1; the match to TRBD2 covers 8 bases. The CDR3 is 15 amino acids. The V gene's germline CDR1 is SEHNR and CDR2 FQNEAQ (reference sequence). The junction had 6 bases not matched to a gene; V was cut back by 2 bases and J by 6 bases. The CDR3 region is CASSLPGGRGNEQFF. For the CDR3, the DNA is TGTGCCAGCAGCTTACCGGGGGGGCGTGGCAATGAGCAGTTCTTC.

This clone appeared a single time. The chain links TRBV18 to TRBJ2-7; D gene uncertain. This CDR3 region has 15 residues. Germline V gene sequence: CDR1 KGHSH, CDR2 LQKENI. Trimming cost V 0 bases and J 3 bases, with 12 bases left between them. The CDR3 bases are TGTGCCAGCTCACCACCATCCAGTCAAGACTACGAGCAGTACTTC. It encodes CASSPPSSQDYEQYF.

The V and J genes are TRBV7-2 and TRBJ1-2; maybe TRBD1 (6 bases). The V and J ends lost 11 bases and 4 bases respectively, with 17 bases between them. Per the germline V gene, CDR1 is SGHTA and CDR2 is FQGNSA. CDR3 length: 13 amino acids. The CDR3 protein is CARLVGGGYGYTF. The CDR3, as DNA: TGTGCCCGCCTCGTTGGGGGCGGCTATGGCTACACCTTC.

CDR3 sequence (DNA): TGTGCCACCAGCGGATTACGTAGCGGGCCCTCCTACAATGAGCAGTTCTTC. The encoded protein is CATSGLRSGPSYNEQFF. The V call is TRBV15, the J call TRBJ2-1; 7 bases are a match to TRBD2. Trimming took 5 bases from V and 0 from J; bases not matched to a gene: 10. The CDR3 spans 17 residues. CDR1 and CDR2 from the germline V gene are LNHNV and YYDKDF (reference sequence).

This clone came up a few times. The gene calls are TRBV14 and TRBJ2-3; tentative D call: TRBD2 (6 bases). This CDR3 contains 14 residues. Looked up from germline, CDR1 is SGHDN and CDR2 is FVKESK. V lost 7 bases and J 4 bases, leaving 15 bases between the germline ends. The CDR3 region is CASNGTCGPDTQYF. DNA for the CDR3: TGTGCCAGCAACGGGACTTGCGGCCCAGATACGCAGTATTTT.